These 28 T cell receptor beta chains came from one sample sequenced in a study of spatial heterogeneity in lung cancer (dated by TCRdb to between 2018 and 2020). The library was generated by 5' RACE. Sequencing instrument: NextSeq 500. TCRdb ran its own pipeline on the public reads, namely fastp trimming at Q25 and MiXCR clone calling, and kept in-frame beta chains. Each entry is one CDR3 protein sequence, shown with its most common DNA and genes. This sample gives about 120,000 distinct CDR3 sequences in total; under 14% of them show up just once. Around 24% of the sample goes to the ten largest clones. The time point label, as the study defines it: blood at routine non-recurrence follow-up after resection. Sequences were derived from PBMCs, sampled at follow-up. These receptors were taken from a female donor with early-stage non-small cell lung cancer.

The rearrangement links TRBV20-1 to TRBJ2-7, with 7 bases aligning to TRBD2. The CDR3 covers 16 residues. Looked up from germline, CDR1 is DFQATT and CDR2 is SNEGSKA (reference sequence). Trimming at V came to 5 bases and at J to 1 base, leaving 14 bases not matched to a gene. The CDR3 DNA is TGCAGTGCTCCCCCGGGGCGGGGGATGGGATCCTACGAGCAGTACTTC. Residues: CSAPPGRGMGSYEQYF.

This clonotype came up a few times. J is TRBJ2-2 and V is TRBV11-1; D is unresolved. CDR3 length: 14 residues. Trimming took off 5 bases at V and 6 bases at J, with 13 bases between the two ends. The germline V gene has CDR1 SGHAT and CDR2 FQDESV (reference sequence). The CDR3 loop reads CASSRPLVSGELFF. The CDR3 coding sequence is TGTGCCAGCAGCCGACCCCTTGTATCCGGGGAGCTGTTTTTT.

In this sample, this clonotype turned up many times. V and J are TRBV10-3 and TRBJ2-5; the match to TRBD1 covers 7 bases. Unmatched junction bases numbered 5, after V lost 0 bases and J lost 7 bases. This CDR3 spans 14 amino acids. Germline lookup yields CDR1 ENHRY and CDR2 SYGVKD. CDR3 protein: CAISESTGSGTQYF. CDR3 bases: TGTGCCATCAGTGAGTCGACAGGGTCTGGGACCCAGTACTTC.

This clonotype was detected only a few times. The rearrangement joins TRBV20-1 to TRBJ2-1, with D uncertain. Germline V CDR1 and CDR2: DFQATT, SNEGSKA (reference sequence). The CDR3 is 11 amino acids. The V and J ends lost 3 bases and 4 bases respectively, with 4 bases between them. The CDR3 nucleotides read TGCAGTGCTAGTTGGTACAATGAGCAGTTCTTC. It codes for CSASWYNEQFF.

This clonotype was detected only a few times. The chain uses TRBV28 and TRBJ2-6; a weak D match, TRBD1 (6 bases). V lost 5 bases and J 0 bases, leaving 14 bases between the germline ends. The germline CDR1 and CDR2 sequences are MDHEN and SYDVKM. CDR3 length equals 17 residues. CDR3 DNA sequence: TGTGCCAGCAGTCCACGAGGGGGACGCTCTGGGGCCAACGTCCTGACTTTC. Residues: CASSPRGGRSGANVLTF.

This clonotype has more than one count but fewer than ten. This chain uses TRBV3-1 with TRBJ2-1, with unresolved D. Germline V gene lookup returns CDR1 LGHDT and CDR2 YNNKEL (reference sequence). Trimming took 3 bases from V and 12 from J, leaving 15 bases between them. CDR3 length: 13 amino acids. The CDR3 sequence: CASSQGLGSGQFF. The CDR3, as DNA: TGTGCCAGCAGCCAGGGTCTCGGATCTGGGCAGTTCTTC.

This clonotype was counted ten times or more. The V and J genes are TRBV28 and TRBJ1-1; TRBD1 agrees at 10 bases. Germline CDR1 MDHEN, CDR2 SYDVKM. With 5 bases clipped from V and 10 bases from J, the junction kept 13 bases outside the gene matches. The CDR3 is 15 residues long. CDR3 coding DNA: TGTGCCAGCAGTCCGCGACAGGGGGCGTTGGCGGTAGCTTTCTTT. Translated: CASSPRQGALAVAFF.

The chain recombines TRBV3-1 with TRBJ2-3; tentatively, D is TRBD1 (6 bases). CDR1 and CDR2 (germline): LGHDT, YNNKEL (reference sequence). The CDR3 length is 17 residues. The germline V and J ends were trimmed by 1 base and 6 bases, with 20 bases remaining between them. The CDR3 loop reads CASSQGYYGTKADTQYF. The CDR3 nucleotides are TGTGCCAGCAGCCAAGGGTATTACGGGACAAAAGCCGATACGCAGTATTTT.

The table lists this clonotype with a few counts. The chain is built from TRBV6-5 and TRBJ1-1; tentatively, D is TRBD1 (5 bases). The germline V gene has CDR1 MNHEY and CDR2 SVGAGI. Trimming removed 2 bases at V and 6 bases at J, with 22 bases between. The CDR3 is 17 amino acids. Here the CDR3 DNA reads TGTGCCAGCAGTTACGCTCGACCGGGGCTCAAGAGGCCTGAAGCTTTCTTT. Protein product: CASSYARPGLKRPEAFF.

DNA of the CDR3: TGCGCCAGCAGCGCCTCACAGGGGGCGCATTCACCCCTCCACTTT. Its protein is CASSASQGAHSPLHF. The gene calls are TRBV5-1 and TRBJ1-6; 9 bases agree with TRBD1. The CDR3 is 15 amino acids. Germline V gene data show CDR1 as SGHRS and CDR2 as YFSETQ. With V trimmed by 4 bases and J by 8 bases, 7 bases remained unmatched.

This clonotype is labeled medium-sized. The chain couples TRBV30 to TRBJ1-1, with D possibly matching TRBD1 (5 bases). Germline CDR1 GTSNPN, CDR2 SVGIG (reference sequence). Trimming took off 3 bases at V and 8 bases at J, with 10 bases between the two ends. CDR3 length equals 11 residues. CDR3 sequence: CAWSRGLEAFF. The CDR3 region has the DNA TGTGCCTGGAGCCGGGGACTGGAAGCTTTCTTT.

A few counts support this clonotype. This chain links TRBV19 with TRBJ1-4, with D possibly being TRBD1 (5 bases). V gave up 3 bases and J gave up 7 bases, with 12 bases separating them. The germline gives CDR1 LNHDA, CDR2 SQIVND (reference sequence). The CDR3 consists of 14 residues. Here the CDR3 reads CASSIGGLGEKLFF. Here the CDR3 DNA reads TGTGCCAGTAGTATTGGGGGTCTCGGTGAAAAACTGTTTTTT.

This clonotype was seen many times. The chain couples TRBV24-1 to TRBJ2-1; D remains unclear. In germline, CDR1 is KGHDR, CDR2 SFDVKD. CDR3 length: 14 residues. Between the trimmed V and J ends, which lost 9 bases and 1 base, there was a span of 12 bases. The CDR3 is CATGPESSYNEQFF. The DNA of the CDR3 is TGTGCCACCGGGCCTGAGTCTTCCTACAATGAGCAGTTCTTC.

The table lists this clonotype with a few counts. V usage is TRBV27 and J usage is TRBJ2-7; 7 bases are shared with TRBD1. The CDR3 is made up of 13 amino acids. The germline gives CDR1 MNHEY, CDR2 SMNVEV (reference sequence). The J segment lost 4 bases and the V segment lost 11 bases, leaving 11 bases of the junction unmatched. The CDR3, as DNA: TGTGCCGTCTCAAGGACAGGAAATTACGAGCAGTACTTC. Its translation: CAVSRTGNYEQYF.

Ten or more counts support this clonotype. The chain joins TRBV11-2 to TRBJ2-1, with 9 bases matching TRBD1. Per germline, CDR1 SGHAT and CDR2 FQNNGV. The CDR3 loop spans 15 amino acids. Trimming removed 5 bases from V and 7 bases from J; junction bases left unmatched: 9. The CDR3 sequence is CASSSYRGRRNEQFF. CDR3 sequence (DNA): TGTGCCAGCAGCAGTTACAGGGGGCGCAGGAATGAGCAGTTCTTC. Combining the CDR3 with reference TRBV11-2 and TRBJ2-1 gives the whole variable domain EAGVAQSPRYKIIEKRQSVAFWCNPISGHATLYWYQQILGQGPKLLIQFQNNGVVDDSQLPKDRFSAERLKGVDSTLKIQPAKLEDSAVYLCASSSYRGRRNEQFFGPGTRLTVL.

The CDR3 DNA reads TGTGCCAGCAGTCACGACGTGAAGAAGTACTTC. This codes for CASSHDVKKYF. This chain links TRBV28 with TRBJ2-5; no reliable D call. V was clipped by 5 bases and J by 12 bases, with 13 bases between them. Per the germline V gene, CDR1 is MDHEN and CDR2 is SYDVKM. This CDR3 region has 11 residues. The full variable domain, completed using reference TRBV28 and TRBJ2-5, is DVKVTQSSRYLVKRTGEKVFLECVQDMDHENMFWYRQDPGLGLRLIYFSYDVKMKEKGDIPEGYSVSREKKERFSLILESASTNQTSMYLCASSHDVKKYFGPGTRLLVL.

The chain recombines TRBV28 with TRBJ2-1, with TRBD2 matching over 11 bases. Unmatched junction bases numbered 5, after V lost 6 bases and J lost 4 bases. The V gene's germline CDR1 is MDHEN and CDR2 SYDVKM. This CDR3 comprises 15 residues. CDR3 nucleotide sequence: TGTGCCAGCAGCGGGACTAGCGGATTATACAATGAGCAGTTCTTC. Translation: CASSGTSGLYNEQFF.

This clonotype has just a few counts. The J gene is TRBJ2-3, the V gene TRBV27; 8 bases align to TRBD2. CDR3 size: 16 residues. V lost 6 bases and J lost 0; bases outside the gene matches: 8. The germline V gene has CDR1 MNHEY and CDR2 SMNVEV (reference sequence). CDR3: CASSPRASGSTDTQYF. Here the CDR3 DNA reads TGTGCCAGCAGCCCCCGGGCTAGCGGGAGCACAGATACGCAGTATTTT.

In regard to this clonotype: The junction does not match germline at one end; this may be a read error. The V and J genes are TRBV19 and TRBJ1-4; D is unclear. The CDR3 spans 15 residues. Germline V CDR1 and CDR2: LNHDA, SQIVND (reference sequence). The CDR3 coding sequence is TGTGCCAGTAGTACCCCAGGTCTCCCTAAAGAAAAACTGTTTTTT. Protein: CASSTPGLPKEKLFF.

This clonotype was picked up many times. The chain carries TRBV5-1 and TRBJ1-1; no clear D gene. Germline CDR1 is SGHRS and CDR2 is YFSETQ. This CDR3 comprises 15 residues. V lost 4 bases and J 0 bases, leaving 13 bases between the germline ends. CDR3 coding DNA: TGCGCCAGCAGCCAGTCGGTGGCAGTGAACACTGAAGCTTTCTTT. Encoded protein: CASSQSVAVNTEAFF.

In this sample, this clonotype turned up many times. The chain employs TRBV11-1 and TRBJ2-3; 7 nucleotides agree with TRBD2. This CDR3 comprises 16 residues. The germline V gene encodes CDR1 SGHAT and CDR2 FQDESV (reference sequence). V trimming: 4 bases; J trimming: 4 bases; junction bases outside the gene matches: 11. CDR3 coding DNA: TGTGCCAGCAGCTCTCGGGCGGGAGCGAACCCAGATACGCAGTATTTT. Amino acids: CASSSRAGANPDTQYF. The full variable domain, rest sourced from reference TRBV11-1 and TRBJ2-3, is EAEVAQSPRYKITEKSQAVAFWCDPISGHATLYWYRQILGQGPELLVQFQDESVVDDSQLPKDRFSAERLKGVDSTLKIQPAELGDSAMYLCASSSRAGANPDTQYFGPGTRLTVL.

Only a few counts were recorded for this clonotype. The chain carries TRBV7-9 and TRBJ2-5, with D possibly TRBD1 on 5 matching bases. CDR3 size: 15 residues. CDR1 is SEHNR and CDR2 is FQNEAQ in the germline V gene (reference sequence). Between the trimmed V and J ends, which lost 5 bases and 7 bases, there was a span of 20 bases. The CDR3: CASSPVTEGLWTQYF. CDR3 DNA: TGTGCCAGCAGCCCAGTGACAGAAGGATTATGGACCCAGTACTTC. Based on the CDR3 plus reference TRBV7-9 and TRBJ2-5, the full variable domain is DTGVSQNPRHKITKRGQNVTFRCDPISEHNRLYWYRQTLGQGPEFLTYFQNEAQLEKSRLLSDRFSAERPKGSFSTLEIQRTEQGDSAMYLCASSPVTEGLWTQYFGPGTRLLVL.

The V call is TRBV29-1, the J call TRBJ2-1; 12 bases align to TRBD2. Germline V gives CDR1 SQVTM, CDR2 ANQGSEA. Trimming at V came to 7 bases and at J to 6 bases, leaving 7 bases not matched to a gene. The CDR3 extends over 14 amino acids. CDR3 nucleotide sequence: TGCAGCGGAAAGCTAGCGGGAGGGCTCAATGAGCAGTTCTTC. Translated, it gives CSGKLAGGLNEQFF.

The V call is TRBV13, the J call TRBJ2-5; D possibly corresponds to TRBD2 (5 bases). Trimming stripped 0 bases from V and 2 bases from J, with 10 bases between. Germline CDR1 is PRHDT and CDR2 is FYEKMQ (reference sequence). The CDR3 spans 15 residues. The CDR3 reads CASSLGGSGQETQYF. DNA for the CDR3: TGTGCCAGCAGCTTAGGGGGGAGCGGACAAGAGACCCAGTACTTC.

The chain uses TRBV24-1 and TRBJ2-1; the D is unclear. Trimming took off 1 base at V and 5 bases at J, with 2 bases between the two ends. Per germline, CDR1 KGHDR and CDR2 SFDVKD. This CDR3 spans 12 amino acids. The CDR3 here is CATSDLNNEQFF. The CDR3, as DNA: TGTGCCACCAGTGATTTAAACAATGAGCAGTTCTTC.

This clonotype was detected a few times. The rearrangement uses TRBV7-9 and TRBJ2-3; TRBD2 agrees at 12 bases. CDR1 is SEHNR, CDR2 FQNEAQ, per germline (reference sequence). CDR3 length: 15 amino acids. The V gene end was trimmed by 6 bases and the J gene end by 2 bases; junction bases not matched to a gene: 3. Written as DNA, the CDR3 is TGTGCCAGCAGGCTAGCGGGAGGGATCACAGATACGCAGTATTTT. Translating gives CASRLAGGITDTQYF.

This clonotype has just a few counts. V is TRBV2 and J is TRBJ2-1; 11 nucleotides match TRBD2. J gave up 7 bases and V 2 bases, and 7 bases lay outside the gene matches. CDR3 length equals 16 residues. The V gene's germline CDR1 is SNHLY and CDR2 FYNNEI. CDR3 DNA sequence: TGTGCCAGCAGTGAATGGCTAGCGGGAGGTAGGAATGAGCAGTTCTTC. The encoded protein is CASSEWLAGGRNEQFF. Full variable domain (rest looked up from reference TRBV2 and TRBJ2-1): EPEVTQTPSHQVTQMGQEVILRCVPISNHLYFYWYRQILGQKVEFLVSFYNNEISEKSEIFDDQFSVERPDGSNFTLKIRSTKLEDSAMYFCASSEWLAGGRNEQFFGPGTRLTVL.

The rearrangement uses TRBV5-1 and TRBJ2-7; the D gene is possibly TRBD2 (6 bases). This CDR3 region has 18 residues. Germline loops: CDR1 SGHRS, CDR2 YFSETQ. V lost 0 bases to trimming and J lost 2 bases, with 21 bases between them. CDR3 in DNA: TGCGCCAGCAGCTTGGGAAGGAATGGCGGGACTCGGGCCTACGAGCAGTACTTC. This gives the protein CASSLGRNGGTRAYEQYF.